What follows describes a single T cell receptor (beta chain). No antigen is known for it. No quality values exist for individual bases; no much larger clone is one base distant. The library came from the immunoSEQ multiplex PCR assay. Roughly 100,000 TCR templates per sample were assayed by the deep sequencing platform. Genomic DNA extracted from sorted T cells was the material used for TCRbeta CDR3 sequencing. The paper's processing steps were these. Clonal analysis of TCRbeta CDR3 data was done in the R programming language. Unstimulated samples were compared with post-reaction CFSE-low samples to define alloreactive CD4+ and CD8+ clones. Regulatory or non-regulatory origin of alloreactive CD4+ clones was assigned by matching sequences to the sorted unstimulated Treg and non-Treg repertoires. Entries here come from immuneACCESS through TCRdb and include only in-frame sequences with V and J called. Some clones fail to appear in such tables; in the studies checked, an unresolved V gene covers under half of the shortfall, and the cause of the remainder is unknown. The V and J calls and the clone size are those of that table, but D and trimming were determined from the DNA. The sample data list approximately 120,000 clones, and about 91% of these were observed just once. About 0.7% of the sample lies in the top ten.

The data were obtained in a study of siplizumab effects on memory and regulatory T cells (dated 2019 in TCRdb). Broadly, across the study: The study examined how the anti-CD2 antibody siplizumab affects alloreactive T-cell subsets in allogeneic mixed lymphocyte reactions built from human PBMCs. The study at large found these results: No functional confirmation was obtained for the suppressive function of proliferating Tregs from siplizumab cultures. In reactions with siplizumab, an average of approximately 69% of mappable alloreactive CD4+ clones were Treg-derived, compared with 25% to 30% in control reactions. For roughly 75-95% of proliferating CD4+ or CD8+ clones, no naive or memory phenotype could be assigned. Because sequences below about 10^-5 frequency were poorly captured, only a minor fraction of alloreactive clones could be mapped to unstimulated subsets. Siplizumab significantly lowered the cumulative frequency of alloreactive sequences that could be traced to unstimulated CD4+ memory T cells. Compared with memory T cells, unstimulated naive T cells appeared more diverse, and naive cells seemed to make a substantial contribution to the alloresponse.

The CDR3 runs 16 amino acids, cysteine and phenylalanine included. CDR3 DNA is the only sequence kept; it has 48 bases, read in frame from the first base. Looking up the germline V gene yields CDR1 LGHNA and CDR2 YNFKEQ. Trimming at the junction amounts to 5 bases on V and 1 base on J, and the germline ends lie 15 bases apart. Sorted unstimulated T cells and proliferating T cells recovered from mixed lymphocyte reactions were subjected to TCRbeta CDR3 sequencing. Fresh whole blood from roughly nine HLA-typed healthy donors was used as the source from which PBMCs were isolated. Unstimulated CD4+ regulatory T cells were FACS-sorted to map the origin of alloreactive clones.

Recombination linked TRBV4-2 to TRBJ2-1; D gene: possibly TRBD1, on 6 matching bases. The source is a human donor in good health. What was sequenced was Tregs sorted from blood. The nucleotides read TGTGCCAGCAGCAGCCGGGACACGGGTTCCTACAATGAGCAGTTCTTC. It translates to CASSSRDTGSYNEQFF.